This paragraph covers one T cell receptor beta chain sequence. This sample stems from a study of cytomegalovirus exposure and HLA in healthy donors. PCR was performed using 60 Vbeta and 13 Jbeta primers. Method: immunoSEQ multiplex PCR; TCRdb's copy keeps in-frame clones and lacks some. The table for this sample gives roughly 51,000 clones. Germline-derived CDR1 and CDR2 are SGHAT and FQNNGV. The CDR3 consists of 14 residues. V dropped 5 bases and J dropped 5 bases, with 10 bases sitting between them. The sequence was obtained from a woman aged 45 to 65 in good health and CMV-seropositive. Source material: PBMCs. This chain uses TRBV11-2 with TRBJ1-6; a possible D gene is TRBD1 (6 bases). The CDR3 nucleotides read TGTGCCAGCAGCGCAGACAGGAATAATTCACCCCTCCACTTT. This codes for CASSADRNNSPLHF.